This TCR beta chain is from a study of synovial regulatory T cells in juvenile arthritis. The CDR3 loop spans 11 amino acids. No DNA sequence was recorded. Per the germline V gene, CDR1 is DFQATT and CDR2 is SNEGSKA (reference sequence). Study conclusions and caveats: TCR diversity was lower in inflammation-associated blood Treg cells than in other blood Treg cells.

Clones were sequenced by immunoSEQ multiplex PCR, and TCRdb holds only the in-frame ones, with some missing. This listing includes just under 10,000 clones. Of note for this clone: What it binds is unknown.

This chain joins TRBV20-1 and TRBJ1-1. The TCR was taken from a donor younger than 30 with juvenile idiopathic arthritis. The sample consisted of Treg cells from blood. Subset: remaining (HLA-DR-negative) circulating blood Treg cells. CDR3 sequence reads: CSALERYEAFF.